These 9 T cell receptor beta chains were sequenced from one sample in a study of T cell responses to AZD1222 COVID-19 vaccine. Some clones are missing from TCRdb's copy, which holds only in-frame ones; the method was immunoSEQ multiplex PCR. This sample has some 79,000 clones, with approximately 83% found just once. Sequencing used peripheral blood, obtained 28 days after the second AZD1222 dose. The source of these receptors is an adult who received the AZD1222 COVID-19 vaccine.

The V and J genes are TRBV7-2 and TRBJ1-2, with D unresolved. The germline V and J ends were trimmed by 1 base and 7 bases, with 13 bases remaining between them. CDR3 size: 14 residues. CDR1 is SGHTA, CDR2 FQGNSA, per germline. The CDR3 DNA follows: TGTGCCAGCAGCTTAGTCCACGGCAATAGTGGCTACACCTTC. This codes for CASSLVHGNSGYTF.

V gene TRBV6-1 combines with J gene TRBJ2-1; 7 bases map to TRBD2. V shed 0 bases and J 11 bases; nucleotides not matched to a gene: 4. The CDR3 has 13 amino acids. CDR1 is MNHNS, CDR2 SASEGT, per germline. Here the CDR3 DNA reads TGTGCCAGCAGTGAAGCTGGAGCGGGGAAGCAGTTCTTC. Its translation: CASSEAGAGKQFF.

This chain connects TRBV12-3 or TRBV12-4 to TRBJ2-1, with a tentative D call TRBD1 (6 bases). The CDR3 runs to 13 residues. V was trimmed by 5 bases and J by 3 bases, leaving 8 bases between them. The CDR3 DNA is TGTGCCAGCAGTCAGGACAGCTACAATGAGCAGTTCTTC. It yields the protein CASSQDSYNEQFF.

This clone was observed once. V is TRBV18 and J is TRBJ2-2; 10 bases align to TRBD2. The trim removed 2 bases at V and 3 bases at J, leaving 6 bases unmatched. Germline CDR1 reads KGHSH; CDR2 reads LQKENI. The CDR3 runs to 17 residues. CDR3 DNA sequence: TGTGCCAGCTCACCAAGCACTAGCGGGACACACACCGGGGAGCTGTTTTTT. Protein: CASSPSTSGTHTGELFF.

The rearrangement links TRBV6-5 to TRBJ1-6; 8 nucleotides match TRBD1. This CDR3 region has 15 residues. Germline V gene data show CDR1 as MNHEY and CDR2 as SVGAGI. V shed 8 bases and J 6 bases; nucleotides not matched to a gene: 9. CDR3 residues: CASSDRVVSNSPLHF. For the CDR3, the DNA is TGTGCCAGCTCGGACAGGGTAGTTAGTAATTCACCCCTCCACTTT.

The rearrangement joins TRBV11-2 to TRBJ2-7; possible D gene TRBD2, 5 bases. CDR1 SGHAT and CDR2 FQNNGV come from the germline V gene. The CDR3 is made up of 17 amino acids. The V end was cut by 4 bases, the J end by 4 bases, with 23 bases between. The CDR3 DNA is TGTGCCAGCAGCTCCGACCCTGGACTCGACCTTGTATACGAGCAGTACTTC. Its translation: CASSSDPGLDLVYEQYF.

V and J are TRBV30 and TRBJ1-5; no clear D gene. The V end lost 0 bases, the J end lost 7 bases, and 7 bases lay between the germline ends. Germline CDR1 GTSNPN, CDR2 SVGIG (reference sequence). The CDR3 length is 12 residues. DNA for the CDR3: TGTGCCTGGAGTGTAGGAAGCCAGCCCCAGCATTTT. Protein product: CAWSVGSQPQHF.

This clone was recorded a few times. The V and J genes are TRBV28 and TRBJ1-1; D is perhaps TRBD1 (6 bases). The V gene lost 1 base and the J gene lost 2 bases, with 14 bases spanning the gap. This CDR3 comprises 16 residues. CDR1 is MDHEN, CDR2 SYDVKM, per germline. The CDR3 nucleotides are TGTGCCAGCAGTTTATCCACAGGGTGGGGAAACACTGAAGCTTTCTTT. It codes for CASSLSTGWGNTEAFF.

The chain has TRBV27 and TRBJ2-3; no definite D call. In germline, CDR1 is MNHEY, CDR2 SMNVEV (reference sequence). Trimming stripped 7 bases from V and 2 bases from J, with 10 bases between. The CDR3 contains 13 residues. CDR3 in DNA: TGTGCCAGCAACGGGCGGTCCACAGATACGCAGTATTTT. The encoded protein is CASNGRSTDTQYF.